This TCR beta chain was sequenced during a study of Ad26.COV2.S vaccination and SARS-CoV-2 variants. This sample's treatment: 19 received Ad26.COV2.S at low or high dose, single or two shots; roughly 5 received placebo; per-sample allocation not given. Samples were taken on day 63 after the first vaccine or placebo injection. The vaccine antigen was prefusion-stabilized Wuhan SARS-CoV-2 spike. Data came from immunoSEQ multiplex PCR; TCRdb stores just in-frame clones and leaves some out. This sample has around 300,000 clones, with about 87% found just once. This CDR3 region has 15 residues. The V gene's germline CDR1 is MDHEN and CDR2 SYDVKM. The ends were cut back, 1 base at V and 3 bases at J, with 13 bases in the middle.

The input for sequencing was peripheral blood, taken in a trial of Ad26.COV2.S vaccine versus placebo. This chain links TRBV28 with TRBJ2-7; TRBD2 is a possible D gene (5 bases). This clonotype was sampled from a person aged 18 to 59 who received the Ad26.COV2.S COVID-19 vaccine or a placebo. In DNA form, the CDR3 reads TGTGCCAGCAGTTTATCAGTCGGCGGGCACTACGAGCAGTACTTC. Amino acid sequence: CASSLSVGGHYEQYF.